This T cell receptor (beta chain) is drawn from a study of patients and donors after allogeneic stem cell transplantation. TCRdb re-derived calls from the RT-PCR reads in MiXCR, one entry per CDR3 protein. The repertoire consists of about 90,000 distinct CDR3 sequences, with 40% to 60% occurring once and the leading ten covering approximately 60%. The sequenced sample was blood, either unsorted or a sorted T cell fraction (not recorded which). The origin of this receptor is a human donor who was either an allogeneic HSCT recipient or a stem cell or donor lymphocyte infusion donor (not recorded which). It is not recorded whose cells these are; they may come from a transplant donor.

CDR3 in DNA: TGTGCCAGCAGCCAAGCTTTCGGGGGAAATGAGGCTTTCTTT. This encodes CASSQAFGGNEAFF. The chain is built from TRBV3-1 and TRBJ1-1, with D possibly being TRBD1 (5 bases). V shed 1 base and J shed 11 bases, with 17 bases lying between them. CDR1 is LGHDT and CDR2 is YNNKEL in the germline V gene (reference sequence). The CDR3 spans 14 residues.